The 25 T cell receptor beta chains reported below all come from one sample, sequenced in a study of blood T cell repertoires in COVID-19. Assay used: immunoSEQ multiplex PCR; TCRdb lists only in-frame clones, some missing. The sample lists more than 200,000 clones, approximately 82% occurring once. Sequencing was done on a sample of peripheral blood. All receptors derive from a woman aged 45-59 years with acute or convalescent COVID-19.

The DNA for the CDR3 is TGTGCCAGCTCATCGGGACTAGGAACAGATACGCAGTATTTT. This codes for CASSSGLGTDTQYF. The chain couples TRBV18 to TRBJ2-3, with 8 bases that match TRBD2. This CDR3 comprises 14 residues. Per the germline V gene, CDR1 is KGHSH and CDR2 is LQKENI. V lost 5 bases to trimming and J lost 3 bases; unmatched junction nucleotides: 4.

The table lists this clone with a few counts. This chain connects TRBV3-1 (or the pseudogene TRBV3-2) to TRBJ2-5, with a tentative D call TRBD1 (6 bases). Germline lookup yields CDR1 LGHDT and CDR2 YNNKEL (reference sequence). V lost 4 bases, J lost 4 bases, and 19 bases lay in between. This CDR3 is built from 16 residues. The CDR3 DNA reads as TGTGCCAGCAGCCCACTTCAACAGGCAGGGGCAGAGACCCAGTACTTC. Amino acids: CASSPLQQAGAETQYF.

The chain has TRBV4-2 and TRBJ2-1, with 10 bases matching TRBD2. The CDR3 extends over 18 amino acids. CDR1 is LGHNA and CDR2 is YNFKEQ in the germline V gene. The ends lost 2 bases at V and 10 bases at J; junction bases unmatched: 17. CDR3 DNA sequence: TGTGCCAGCAGCCAATTTGGCACTAGCGGGACCCCGAAGGACGAGCAGTTCTTC. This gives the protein CASSQFGTSGTPKDEQFF.

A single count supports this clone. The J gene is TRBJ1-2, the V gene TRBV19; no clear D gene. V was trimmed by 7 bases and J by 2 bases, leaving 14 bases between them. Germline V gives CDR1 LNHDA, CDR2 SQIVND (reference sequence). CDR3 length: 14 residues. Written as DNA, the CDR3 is TGTGCCAGTAAATTGAGAGGGCACAACTATGGCTACACCTTC. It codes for CASKLRGHNYGYTF.

The CDR3 DNA sequence: TGTGCCAGCAGCCCAGGAGGTAGGACTGAAGCTTTCTTT. Protein sequence: CASSPGGRTEAFF. The V gene is TRBV6-6, the J gene TRBJ1-1; unclear D gene. Germline values: CDR1 MNHNY, CDR2 SVGAGI (reference sequence). The CDR3 has 13 amino acids. Trimming took off 6 bases at V and 5 bases at J, with 13 bases between the two ends.

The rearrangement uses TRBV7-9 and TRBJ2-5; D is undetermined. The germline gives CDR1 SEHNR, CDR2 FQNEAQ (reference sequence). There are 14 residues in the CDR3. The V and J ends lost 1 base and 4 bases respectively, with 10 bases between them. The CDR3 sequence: CASSLVVTGETQYF. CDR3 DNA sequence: TGTGCCAGCAGCTTAGTGGTGACGGGAGAGACCCAGTACTTC.

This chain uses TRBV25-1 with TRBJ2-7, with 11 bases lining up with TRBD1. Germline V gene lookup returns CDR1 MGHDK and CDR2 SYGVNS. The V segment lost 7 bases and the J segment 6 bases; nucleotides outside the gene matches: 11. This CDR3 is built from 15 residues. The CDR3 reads CASTPSGTGGGEQYF. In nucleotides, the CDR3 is TGTGCCAGCACCCCCTCCGGGACAGGGGGAGGCGAGCAGTACTTC.

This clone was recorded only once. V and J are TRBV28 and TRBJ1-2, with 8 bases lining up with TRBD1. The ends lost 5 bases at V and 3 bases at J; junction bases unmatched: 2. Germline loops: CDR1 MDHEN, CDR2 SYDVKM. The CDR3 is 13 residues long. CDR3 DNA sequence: TGTGCCAGCAGTGGGGGACAGGACTATGGCTACACCTTC. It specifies CASSGGQDYGYTF.

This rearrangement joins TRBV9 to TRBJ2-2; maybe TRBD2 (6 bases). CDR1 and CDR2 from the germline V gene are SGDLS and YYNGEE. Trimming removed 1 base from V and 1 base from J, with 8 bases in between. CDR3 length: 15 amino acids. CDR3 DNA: TGTGCCAGCAGCGTACGTAGCGGGAACACCGGGGAGCTGTTTTTT. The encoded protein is CASSVRSGNTGELFF.

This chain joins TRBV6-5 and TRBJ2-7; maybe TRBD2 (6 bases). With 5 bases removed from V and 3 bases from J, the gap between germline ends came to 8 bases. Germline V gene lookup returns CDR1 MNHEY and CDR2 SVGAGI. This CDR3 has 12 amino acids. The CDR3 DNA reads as TGTGCCAGCAGTCTGCGGGGCTACGAGCAGTACTTC. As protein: CASSLRGYEQYF.

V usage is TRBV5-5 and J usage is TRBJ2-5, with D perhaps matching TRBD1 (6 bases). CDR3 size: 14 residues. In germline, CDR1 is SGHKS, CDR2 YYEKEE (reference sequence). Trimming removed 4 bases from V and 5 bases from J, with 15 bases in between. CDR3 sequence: CASSLDLTGETQYF. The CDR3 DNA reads TGTGCCAGCAGCCTGGATTTAACAGGGGAGACCCAGTACTTC.

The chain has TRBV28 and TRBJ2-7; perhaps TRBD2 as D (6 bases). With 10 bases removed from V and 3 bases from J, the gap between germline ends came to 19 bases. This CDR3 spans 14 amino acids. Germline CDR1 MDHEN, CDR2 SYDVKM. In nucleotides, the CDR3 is TGTGCCACACAAGGCGGGCTAGCGCTCTACGAGCAGTACTTC. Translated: CATQGGLALYEQYF. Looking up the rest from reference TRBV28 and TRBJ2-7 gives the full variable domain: DVKVTQSSRYLVKRTGEKVFLECVQDMDHENMFWYRQDPGLGLRLIYFSYDVKMKEKGDIPEGYSVSREKKERFSLILESASTNQTSMYLCATQGGLALYEQYFGPGTRLTVT.

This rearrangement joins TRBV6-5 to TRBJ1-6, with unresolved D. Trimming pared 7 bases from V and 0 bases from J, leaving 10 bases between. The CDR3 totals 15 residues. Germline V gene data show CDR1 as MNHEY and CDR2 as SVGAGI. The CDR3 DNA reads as TGTGCCAGCACACTGGCGGGCTCCTATAATTCACCCCTCCACTTT. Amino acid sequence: CASTLAGSYNSPLHF.

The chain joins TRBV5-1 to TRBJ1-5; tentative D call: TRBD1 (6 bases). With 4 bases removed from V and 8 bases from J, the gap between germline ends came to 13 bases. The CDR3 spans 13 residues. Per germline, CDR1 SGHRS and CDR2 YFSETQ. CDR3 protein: CASSLGTSEPQHF. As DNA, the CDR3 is TGCGCCAGCAGCCTAGGGACATCTGAGCCCCAGCATTTT.

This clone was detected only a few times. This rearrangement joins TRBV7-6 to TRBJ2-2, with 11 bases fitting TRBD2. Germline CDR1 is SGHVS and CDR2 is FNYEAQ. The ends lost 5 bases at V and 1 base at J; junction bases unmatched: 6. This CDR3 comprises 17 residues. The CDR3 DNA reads TGTGCCAGCAGCCTGTATGGGACTAGCGGGAACACCGGGGAGCTGTTTTTT. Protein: CASSLYGTSGNTGELFF.

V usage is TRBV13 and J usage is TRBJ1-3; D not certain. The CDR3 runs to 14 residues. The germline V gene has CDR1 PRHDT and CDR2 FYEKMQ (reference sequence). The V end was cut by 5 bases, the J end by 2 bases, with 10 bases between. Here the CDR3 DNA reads TGTGCCAGCAGCCGTAGGGAGGCTGGAAACACCATATATTTT. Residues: CASSRREAGNTIYF.

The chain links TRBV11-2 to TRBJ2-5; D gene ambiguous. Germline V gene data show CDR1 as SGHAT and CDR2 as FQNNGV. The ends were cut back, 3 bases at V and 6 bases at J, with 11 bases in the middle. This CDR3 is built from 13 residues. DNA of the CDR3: TGTGCCAGCAGCTTGCAATACCAGAAGACCCAGTACTTC. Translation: CASSLQYQKTQYF.

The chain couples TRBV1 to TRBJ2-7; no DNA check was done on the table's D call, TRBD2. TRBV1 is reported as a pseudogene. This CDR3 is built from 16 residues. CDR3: CTSYSQAGGPTYEQYF. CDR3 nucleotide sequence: TGCACCAGCTACTCCCAGGCGGGAGGGCCGACCTACGAGCAGTACTTC.

Written as DNA, the CDR3 is TGTGCCTCCGAACAGGCGAACACTGAAGCTTTCTTT. Its translation is CASEQANTEAFF. The rearrangement joins TRBV30 to TRBJ1-1; possible D gene TRBD1, 5 bases. This CDR3 comprises 12 residues. Trimming left V 7 bases short and J 1 base short, with 10 bases between. Germline CDR1 GTSNPN, CDR2 SVGIG (reference sequence). Variable domain in full (rest from reference TRBV30 and TRBJ1-1): SQTIHQWPATLVQPVGSPLSLECTVEGTSNPNLYWYRQAAGRGLQLLFYSVGIGQISSEVPQNLSASRPQDRQFILSSKKLLLSDSGFYLCASEQANTEAFFGQGTRLTVV.

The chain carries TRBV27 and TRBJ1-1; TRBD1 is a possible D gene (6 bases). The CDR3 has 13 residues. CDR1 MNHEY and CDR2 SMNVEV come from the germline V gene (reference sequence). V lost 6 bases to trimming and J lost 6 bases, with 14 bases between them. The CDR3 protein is CASSRAGGPEAFF. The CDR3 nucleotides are TGTGCCAGCAGCAGAGCGGGGGGCCCTGAAGCTTTCTTT.

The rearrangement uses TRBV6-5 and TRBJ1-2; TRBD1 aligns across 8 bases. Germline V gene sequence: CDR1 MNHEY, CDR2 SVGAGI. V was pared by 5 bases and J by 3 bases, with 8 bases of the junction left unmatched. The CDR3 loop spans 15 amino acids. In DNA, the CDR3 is TGTGCCAGCAGTATGACCGGGACAGGATACTATGGCTACACCTTC. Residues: CASSMTGTGYYGYTF.

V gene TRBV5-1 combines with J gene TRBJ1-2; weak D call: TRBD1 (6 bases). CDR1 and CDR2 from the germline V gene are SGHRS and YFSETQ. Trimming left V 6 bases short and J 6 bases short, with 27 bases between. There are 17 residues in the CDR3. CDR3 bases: TGCGCCAGCACAGTCCAACCGGACATCCTGTCAGGGGATGGCTACACCTTC. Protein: CASTVQPDILSGDGYTF.

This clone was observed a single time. CDR3 DNA sequence: TGTGCCAGCACCATGGGAAGGGGAGGGGAGACCCAGTACTTC. It yields the protein CASTMGRGGETQYF. The gene calls are TRBV2 and TRBJ2-5; 7 bases map to TRBD2. The CDR3 is made up of 14 amino acids. V was clipped by 7 bases and J by 5 bases; unmatched bases: 10. Germline CDR1 reads SNHLY; CDR2 reads FYNNEI.

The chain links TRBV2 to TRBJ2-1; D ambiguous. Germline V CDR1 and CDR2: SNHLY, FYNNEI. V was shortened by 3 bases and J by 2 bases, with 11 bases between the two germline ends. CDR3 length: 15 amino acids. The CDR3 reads CASSDRYPAYNEQFF. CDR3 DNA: TGTGCCAGCAGTGATCGCTATCCCGCCTACAATGAGCAGTTCTTC.

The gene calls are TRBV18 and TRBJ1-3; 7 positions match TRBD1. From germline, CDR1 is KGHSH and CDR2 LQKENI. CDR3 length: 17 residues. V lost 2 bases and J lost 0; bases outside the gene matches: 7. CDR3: CASSPVGQGDSGNTIYF. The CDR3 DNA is TGTGCCAGCTCACCAGTCGGTCAGGGGGACTCTGGAAACACCATATATTTT.